The TCR beta chain under discussion was sequenced for a study of T cell changes during pregnancy in multiple sclerosis. The repertoire was sequenced with immunoSEQ multiplex PCR; TCRdb's copy has only in-frame clones and lacks some. The sample has about 43,000 clones; around 90% are singletons. The TCR comes from a female donor with multiple sclerosis, enrolled in a pregnancy study. Sequences were obtained from PBMCs (not recorded whether the cells were cultured).

The DNA of the CDR3 is TGCGCCAGCAGCCGGGGACAGGGCTCCTACAATGAGCAGTTCTTC. Translated, it gives CASSRGQGSYNEQFF. The chain combines TRBV5-1 with TRBJ2-1; the match to TRBD1 covers 9 bases. The germline gives CDR1 SGHRS, CDR2 YFSETQ. The length of the CDR3 is 15 residues. The V segment lost 4 bases and the J segment 0 bases; nucleotides outside the gene matches: 2. The entire variable domain, with the rest obtained from reference TRBV5-1 and TRBJ2-1, is as follows: KAGVTQTPRYLIKTRGQQVTLSCSPISGHRSVSWYQQTPGQGLQFLFEYFSETQRNKGNFPGRFSGRQFSNSRSEMNVSTLELGDSALYLCASSRGQGSYNEQFFGPGTRLTVL.